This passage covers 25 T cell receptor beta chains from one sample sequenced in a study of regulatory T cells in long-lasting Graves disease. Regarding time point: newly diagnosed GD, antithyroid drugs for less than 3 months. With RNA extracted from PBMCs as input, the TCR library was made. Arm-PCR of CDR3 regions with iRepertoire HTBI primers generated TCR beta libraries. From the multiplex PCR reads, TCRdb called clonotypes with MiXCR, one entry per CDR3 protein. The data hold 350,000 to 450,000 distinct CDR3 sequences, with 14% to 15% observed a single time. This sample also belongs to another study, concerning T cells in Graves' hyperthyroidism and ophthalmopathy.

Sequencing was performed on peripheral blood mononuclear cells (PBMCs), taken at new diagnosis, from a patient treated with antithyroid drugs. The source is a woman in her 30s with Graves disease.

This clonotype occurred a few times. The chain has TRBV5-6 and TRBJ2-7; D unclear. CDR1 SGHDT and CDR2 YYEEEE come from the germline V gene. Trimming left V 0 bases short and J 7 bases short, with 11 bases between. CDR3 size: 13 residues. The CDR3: CASSLDPPGEQYF. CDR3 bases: TGTGCCAGCAGCTTGGACCCCCCTGGGGAGCAGTACTTC.

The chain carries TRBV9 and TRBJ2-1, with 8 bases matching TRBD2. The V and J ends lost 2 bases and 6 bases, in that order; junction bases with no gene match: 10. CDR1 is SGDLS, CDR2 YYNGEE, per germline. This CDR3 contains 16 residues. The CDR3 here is CASSVASGFGSNEQFF. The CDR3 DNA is TGTGCCAGCAGCGTGGCTAGCGGGTTTGGGAGCAATGAGCAGTTCTTC.

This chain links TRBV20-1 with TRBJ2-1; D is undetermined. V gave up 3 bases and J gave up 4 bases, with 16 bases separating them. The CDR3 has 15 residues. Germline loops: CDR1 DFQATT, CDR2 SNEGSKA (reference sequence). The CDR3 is CSARTHPTAYNEQFF. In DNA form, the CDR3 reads TGCAGTGCTAGGACCCACCCAACAGCTTACAATGAGCAGTTCTTC.

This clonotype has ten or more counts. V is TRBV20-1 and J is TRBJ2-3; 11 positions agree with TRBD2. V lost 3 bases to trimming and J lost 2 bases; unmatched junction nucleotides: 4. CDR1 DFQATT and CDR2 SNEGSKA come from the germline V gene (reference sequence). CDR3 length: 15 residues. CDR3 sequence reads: CSASGTSGPTDTQYF. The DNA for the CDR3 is TGCAGTGCTAGTGGGACTAGCGGTCCCACAGATACGCAGTATTTT.

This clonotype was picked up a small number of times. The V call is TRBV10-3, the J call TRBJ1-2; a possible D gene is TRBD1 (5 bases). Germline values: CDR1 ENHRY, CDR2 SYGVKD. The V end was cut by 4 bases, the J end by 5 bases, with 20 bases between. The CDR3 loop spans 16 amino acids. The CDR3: CAISGSGEGRRYGYTF. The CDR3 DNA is TGTGCCATCAGTGGTTCCGGGGAGGGGCGCAGATATGGCTACACCTTC.

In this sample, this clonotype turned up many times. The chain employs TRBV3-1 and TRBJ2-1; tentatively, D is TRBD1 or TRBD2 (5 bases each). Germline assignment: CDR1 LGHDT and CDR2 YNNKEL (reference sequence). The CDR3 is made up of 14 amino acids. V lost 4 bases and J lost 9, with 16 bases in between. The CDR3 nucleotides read TGTGCCAGCAGCCTGTCGCCGTCCGGGGCTGAGCAGTTCTTC. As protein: CASSLSPSGAEQFF.

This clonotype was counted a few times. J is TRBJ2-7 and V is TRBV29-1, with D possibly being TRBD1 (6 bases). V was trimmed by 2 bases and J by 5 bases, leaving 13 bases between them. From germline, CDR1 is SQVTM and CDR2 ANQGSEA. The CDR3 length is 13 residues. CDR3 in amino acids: CSVEIGQGNEQYF. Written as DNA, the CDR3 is TGCAGCGTTGAAATCGGGCAGGGGAACGAGCAGTACTTC.

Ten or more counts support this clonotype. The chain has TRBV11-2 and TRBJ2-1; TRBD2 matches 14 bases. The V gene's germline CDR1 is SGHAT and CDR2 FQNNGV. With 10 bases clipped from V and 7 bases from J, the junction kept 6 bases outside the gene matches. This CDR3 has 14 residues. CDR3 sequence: CATGGTSGSNEQFF. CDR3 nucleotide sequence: TGTGCCACCGGGGGGACTAGCGGGAGTAATGAGCAGTTCTTC.

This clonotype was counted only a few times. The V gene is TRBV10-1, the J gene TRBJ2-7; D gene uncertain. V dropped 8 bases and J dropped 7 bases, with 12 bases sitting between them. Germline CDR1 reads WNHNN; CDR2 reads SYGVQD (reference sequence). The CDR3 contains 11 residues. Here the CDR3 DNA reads TGCGCCAGCCCGGAAGGTCGGGAGCAGTACTTC. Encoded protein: CASPEGREQYF.

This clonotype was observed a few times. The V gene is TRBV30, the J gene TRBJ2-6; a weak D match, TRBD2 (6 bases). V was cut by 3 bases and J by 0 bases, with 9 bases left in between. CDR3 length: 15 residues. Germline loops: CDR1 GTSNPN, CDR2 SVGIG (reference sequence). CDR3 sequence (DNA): TGTGCCTGGAGCGGGGACTTCTCTGGGGCCAACGTCCTGACTTTC. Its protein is CAWSGDFSGANVLTF.

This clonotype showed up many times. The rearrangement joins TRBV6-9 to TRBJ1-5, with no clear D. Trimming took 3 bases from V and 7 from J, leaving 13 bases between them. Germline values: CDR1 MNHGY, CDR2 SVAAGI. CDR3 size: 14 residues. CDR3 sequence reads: CASSYGGGSQPQHF. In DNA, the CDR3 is TGTGCCAGCAGTTACGGAGGAGGTAGCCAGCCCCAGCATTTT.

The CDR3 sequence is CASSEEGVGTEAFF. The CDR3 DNA follows: TGTGCCAGCAGCGAGGAGGGGGTTGGCACTGAAGCTTTCTTT. The chain joins TRBV7-9 to TRBJ1-1; tentative D call: TRBD1 (6 bases). Trimming stripped 5 bases from V and 4 bases from J, with 14 bases between. This CDR3 contains 14 residues. From germline, CDR1 is SEHNR and CDR2 FQNEAQ (reference sequence).

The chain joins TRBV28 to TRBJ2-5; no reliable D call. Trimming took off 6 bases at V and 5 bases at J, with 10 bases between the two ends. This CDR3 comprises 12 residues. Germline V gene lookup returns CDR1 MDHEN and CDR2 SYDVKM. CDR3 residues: CASRPIGETQYF. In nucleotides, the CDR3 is TGTGCCAGCAGGCCGATCGGGGAGACCCAGTACTTC.

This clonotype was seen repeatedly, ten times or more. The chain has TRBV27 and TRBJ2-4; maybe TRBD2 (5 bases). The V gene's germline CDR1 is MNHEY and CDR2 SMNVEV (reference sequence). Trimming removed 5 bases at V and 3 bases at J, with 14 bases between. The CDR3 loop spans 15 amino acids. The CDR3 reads CASSALGVGKNIQYF. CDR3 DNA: TGTGCCAGCAGTGCTCTGGGAGTGGGCAAAAACATTCAGTACTTC.

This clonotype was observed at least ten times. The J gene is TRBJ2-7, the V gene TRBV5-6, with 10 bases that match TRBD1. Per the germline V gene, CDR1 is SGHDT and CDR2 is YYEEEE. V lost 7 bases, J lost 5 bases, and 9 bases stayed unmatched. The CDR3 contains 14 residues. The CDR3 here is CASRRPGQGNEQYF. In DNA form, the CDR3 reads TGTGCCAGCCGCCGTCCGGGACAGGGGAACGAGCAGTACTTC.

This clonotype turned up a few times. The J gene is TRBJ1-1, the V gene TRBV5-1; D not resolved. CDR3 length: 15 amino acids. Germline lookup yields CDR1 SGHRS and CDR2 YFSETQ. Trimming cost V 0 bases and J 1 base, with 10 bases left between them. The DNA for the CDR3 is TGCGCCAGCAGCTTGGACCCAGACTCGAACACTGAAGCTTTCTTT. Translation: CASSLDPDSNTEAFF.

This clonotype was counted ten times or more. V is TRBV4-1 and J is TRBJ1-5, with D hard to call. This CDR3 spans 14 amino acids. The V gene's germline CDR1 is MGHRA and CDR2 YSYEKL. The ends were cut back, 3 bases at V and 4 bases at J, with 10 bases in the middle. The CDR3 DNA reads TGCGCCAGCAGCCATTCTGTCAAAAATCAGCCCCAGCATTTT. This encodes CASSHSVKNQPQHF.

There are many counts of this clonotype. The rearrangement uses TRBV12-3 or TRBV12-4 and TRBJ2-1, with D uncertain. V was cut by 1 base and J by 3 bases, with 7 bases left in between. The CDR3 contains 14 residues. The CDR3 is CASSLVMRYNEQFF. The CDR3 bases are TGTGCCAGCAGTTTAGTAATGCGCTACAATGAGCAGTTCTTC.

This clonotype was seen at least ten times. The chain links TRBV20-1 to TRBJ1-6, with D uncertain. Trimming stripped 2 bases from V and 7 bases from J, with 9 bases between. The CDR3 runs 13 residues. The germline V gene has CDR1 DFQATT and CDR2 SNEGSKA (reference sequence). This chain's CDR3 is CSARMGANSPLHF. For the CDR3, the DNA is TGCAGTGCTAGAATGGGTGCAAATTCACCCCTCCACTTT.

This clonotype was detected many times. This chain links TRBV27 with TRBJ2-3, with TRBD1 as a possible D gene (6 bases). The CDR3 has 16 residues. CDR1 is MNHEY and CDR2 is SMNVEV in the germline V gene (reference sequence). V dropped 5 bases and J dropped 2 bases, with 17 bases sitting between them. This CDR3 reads CASSLEGWGLTDTQYF. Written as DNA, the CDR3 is TGTGCCAGCAGTCTCGAAGGGTGGGGGCTCACAGATACGCAGTATTTT.

The CDR3 loop is CSATQGEAKNIQYF. The CDR3 DNA follows: TGCAGTGCAACACAGGGGGAAGCCAAAAACATTCAGTACTTC. This sequence joins TRBV20-1 and TRBJ2-4, with 8 positions matching TRBD1. In germline, CDR1 is DFQATT, CDR2 SNEGSKA (reference sequence). Trimming at V came to 6 bases and at J to 0 bases, leaving 4 bases not matched to a gene. The CDR3 is made up of 14 amino acids.

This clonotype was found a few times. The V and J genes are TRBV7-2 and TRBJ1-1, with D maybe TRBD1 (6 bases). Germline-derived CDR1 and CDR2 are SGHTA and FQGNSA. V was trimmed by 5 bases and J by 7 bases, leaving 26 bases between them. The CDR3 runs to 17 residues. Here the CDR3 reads CASSPGFQGRLEYEAFF. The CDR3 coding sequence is TGTGCCAGCAGCCCGGGTTTCCAGGGGCGTTTGGAGTATGAAGCTTTCTTT.

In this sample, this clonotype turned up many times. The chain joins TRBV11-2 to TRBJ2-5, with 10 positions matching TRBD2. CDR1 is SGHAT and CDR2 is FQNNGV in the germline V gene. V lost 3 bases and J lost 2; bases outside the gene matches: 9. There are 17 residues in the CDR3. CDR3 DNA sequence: TGTGCCAGCAGCTTCGGCCTAGCGGGAGTTCTGCAAGAGACCCAGTACTTC. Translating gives CASSFGLAGVLQETQYF.

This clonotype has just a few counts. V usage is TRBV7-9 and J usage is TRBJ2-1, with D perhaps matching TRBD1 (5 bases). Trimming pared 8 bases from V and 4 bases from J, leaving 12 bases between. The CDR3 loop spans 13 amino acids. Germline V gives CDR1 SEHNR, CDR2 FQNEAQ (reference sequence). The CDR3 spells CASAEDNYNEQFF. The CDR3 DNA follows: TGTGCCAGCGCAGAGGACAATTACAATGAGCAGTTCTTC. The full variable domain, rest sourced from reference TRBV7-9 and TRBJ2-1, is DTGVSQNPRHKITKRGQNVTFRCDPISEHNRLYWYRQTLGQGPEFLTYFQNEAQLEKSRLLSDRFSAERPKGSFSTLEIQRTEQGDSAMYLCASAEDNYNEQFFGPGTRLTVL.

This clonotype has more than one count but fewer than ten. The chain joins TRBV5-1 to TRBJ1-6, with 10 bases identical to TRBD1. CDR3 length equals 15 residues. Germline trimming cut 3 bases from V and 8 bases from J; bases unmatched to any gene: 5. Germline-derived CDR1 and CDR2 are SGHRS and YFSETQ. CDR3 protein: CASSSTGGFDSPLHF. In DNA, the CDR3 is TGCGCCAGCAGCTCGACAGGGGGCTTTGATTCACCCCTCCACTTT.